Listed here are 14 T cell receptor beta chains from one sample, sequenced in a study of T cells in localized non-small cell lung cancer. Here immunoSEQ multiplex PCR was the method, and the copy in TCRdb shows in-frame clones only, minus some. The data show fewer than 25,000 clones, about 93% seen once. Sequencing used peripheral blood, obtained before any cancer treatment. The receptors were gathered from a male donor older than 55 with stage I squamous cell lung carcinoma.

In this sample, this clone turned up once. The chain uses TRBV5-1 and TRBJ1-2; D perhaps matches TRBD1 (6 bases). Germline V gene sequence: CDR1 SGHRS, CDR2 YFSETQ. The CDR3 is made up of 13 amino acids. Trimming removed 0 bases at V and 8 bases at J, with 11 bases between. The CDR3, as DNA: TGCGCCAGCAGCTTGGACGGGACAAGAGGCTACACCTTC. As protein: CASSLDGTRGYTF.

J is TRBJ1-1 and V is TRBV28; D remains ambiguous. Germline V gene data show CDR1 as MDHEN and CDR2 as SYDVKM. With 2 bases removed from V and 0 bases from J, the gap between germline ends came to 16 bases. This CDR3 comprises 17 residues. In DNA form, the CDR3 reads TGTGCCAGCAGTTTAGTGGGAACCCGAAATATGAACACTGAAGCTTTCTTT. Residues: CASSLVGTRNMNTEAFF.

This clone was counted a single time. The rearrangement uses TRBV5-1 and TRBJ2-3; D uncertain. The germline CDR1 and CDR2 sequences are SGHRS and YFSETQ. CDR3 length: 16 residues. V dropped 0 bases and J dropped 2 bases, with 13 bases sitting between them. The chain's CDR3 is CASSLGVRRVTDTQYF. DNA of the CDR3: TGCGCCAGCAGCTTGGGTGTCAGGAGAGTCACAGATACGCAGTATTTT.

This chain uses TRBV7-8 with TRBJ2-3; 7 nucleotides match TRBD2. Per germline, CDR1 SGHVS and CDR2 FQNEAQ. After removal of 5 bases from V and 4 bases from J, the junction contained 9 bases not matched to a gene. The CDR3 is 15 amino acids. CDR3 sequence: CASSPGLLVADTQYF. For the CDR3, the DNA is TGTGCCAGCAGCCCGGGACTACTGGTGGCAGATACGCAGTATTTT. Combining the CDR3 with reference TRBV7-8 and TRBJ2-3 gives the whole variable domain GAGVSQSPRYKVAKRGQDVALRCDPISGHVSLFWYQQALGQGPEFLTYFQNEAQLDKSGLPSDRFFAERPEGSVSTLKIQRTQQEDSAVYLCASSPGLLVADTQYFGPGTRLTVL.

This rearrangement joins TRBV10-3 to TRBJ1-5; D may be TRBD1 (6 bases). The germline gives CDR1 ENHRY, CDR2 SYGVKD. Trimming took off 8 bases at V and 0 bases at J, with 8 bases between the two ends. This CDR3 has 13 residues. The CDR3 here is CAIRQDSNQPQHF. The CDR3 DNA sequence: TGTGCCATCCGACAGGATAGCAATCAGCCCCAGCATTTT.

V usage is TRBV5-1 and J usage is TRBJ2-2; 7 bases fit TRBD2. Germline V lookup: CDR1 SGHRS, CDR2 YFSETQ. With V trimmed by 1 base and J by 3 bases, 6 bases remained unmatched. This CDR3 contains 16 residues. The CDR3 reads CASSLWSSGDTGELFF. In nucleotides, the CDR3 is TGCGCCAGCAGCTTGTGGTCTAGCGGAGACACCGGGGAGCTGTTTTTT.

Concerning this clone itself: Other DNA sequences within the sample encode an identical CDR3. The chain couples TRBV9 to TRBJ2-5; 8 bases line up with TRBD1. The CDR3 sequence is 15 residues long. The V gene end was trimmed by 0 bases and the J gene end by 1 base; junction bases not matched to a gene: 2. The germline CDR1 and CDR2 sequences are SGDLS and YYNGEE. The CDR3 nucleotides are TGTGCCAGCAGCGTAGTTGGACAGGGCCAAGAGACCCAGTACTTC. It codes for CASSVVGQGQETQYF.

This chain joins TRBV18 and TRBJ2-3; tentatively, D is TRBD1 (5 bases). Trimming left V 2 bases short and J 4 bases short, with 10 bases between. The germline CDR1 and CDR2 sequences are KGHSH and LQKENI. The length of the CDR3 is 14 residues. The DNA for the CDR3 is TGTGCCAGCTCACCAAGCCAGGGTTCAGATACGCAGTATTTT. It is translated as CASSPSQGSDTQYF.

For the CDR3, the DNA is TGTGCCAGCAGCTTAGGCCTGACTGATCAAGAGACCCAGTACTTC. Amino acid sequence: CASSLGLTDQETQYF. The chain links TRBV7-7 to TRBJ2-5; no firm D call. Germline loops: CDR1 SSHAT, CDR2 FNYEAQ (reference sequence). The V gene lost 1 base and the J gene lost 2 bases, with 11 bases spanning the gap. CDR3 length: 15 residues.

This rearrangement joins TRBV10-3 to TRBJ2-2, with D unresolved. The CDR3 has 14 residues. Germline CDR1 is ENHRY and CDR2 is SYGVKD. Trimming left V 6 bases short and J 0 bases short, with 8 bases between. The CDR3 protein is CAIRTDSNTGELFF. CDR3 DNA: TGTGCCATCAGGACTGATTCGAACACCGGGGAGCTGTTTTTT.

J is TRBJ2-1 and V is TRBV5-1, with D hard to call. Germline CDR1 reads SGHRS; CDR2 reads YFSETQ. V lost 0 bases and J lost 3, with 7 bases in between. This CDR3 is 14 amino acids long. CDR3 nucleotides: TGCGCCAGCAGCTTGGGGACGGACTACAATGAGCAGTTCTTC. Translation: CASSLGTDYNEQFF.

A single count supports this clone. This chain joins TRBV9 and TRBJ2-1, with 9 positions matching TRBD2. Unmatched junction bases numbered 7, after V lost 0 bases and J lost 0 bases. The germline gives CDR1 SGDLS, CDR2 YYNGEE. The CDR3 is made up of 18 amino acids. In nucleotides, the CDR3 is TGTGCCAGCAGCGTAGAAGGTCTAGCGGGAAGCTCCTACAATGAGCAGTTCTTC. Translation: CASSVEGLAGSSYNEQFF.

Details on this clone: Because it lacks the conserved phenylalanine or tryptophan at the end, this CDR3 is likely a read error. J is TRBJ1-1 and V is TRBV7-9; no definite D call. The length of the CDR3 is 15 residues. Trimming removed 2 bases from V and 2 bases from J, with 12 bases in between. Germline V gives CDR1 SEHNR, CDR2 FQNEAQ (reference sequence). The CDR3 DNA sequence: TGTGCCAGCAGCTTATTAGGGCAGGACAACACTGAAGCTTTCCTT. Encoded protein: CASSLLGQDNTEAFL.

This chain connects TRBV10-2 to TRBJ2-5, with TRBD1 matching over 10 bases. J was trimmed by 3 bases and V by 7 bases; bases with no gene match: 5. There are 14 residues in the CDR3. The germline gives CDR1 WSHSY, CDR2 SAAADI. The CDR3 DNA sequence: TGCGCCAGCATCCCCGGGACAGGGGAAGAGACCCAGTACTTC. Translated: CASIPGTGEETQYF.